One and the same sample provided the 30 T cell receptor beta chains below, sequenced in a study of cytomegalovirus exposure and HLA in healthy donors. The primer mix had 60 Vbeta and 13 Jbeta primers. Clones were sequenced by immunoSEQ multiplex PCR, and TCRdb holds only the in-frame ones, with some missing. The table lists over 95,000 clones, 65% to 85% of them singletons. Sequenced material: PBMCs. The receptor source for this set is a woman aged 30 to 39 in good health and CMV-seropositive.

This chain connects TRBV13 to TRBJ2-1; tentatively, D is TRBD1 (7 bases). CDR1 PRHDT and CDR2 FYEKMQ come from the germline V gene (reference sequence). The CDR3 covers 14 residues. The ends were cut back, 6 bases at V and 2 bases at J, with 11 bases in the middle. The CDR3 sequence: CASRTRGAYNEQFF. CDR3 coding DNA: TGTGCCAGCAGAACCAGGGGGGCCTACAATGAGCAGTTCTTC. The full variable domain, completed using reference TRBV13 and TRBJ2-1, is AAGVIQSPRHLIKEKRETATLKCYPIPRHDTVYWYQQGPGQDPQFLISFYEKMQSDKGSIPDRFSAQQFSDYHSELNMSSLELGDSALYFCASRTRGAYNEQFFGPGTRLTVL.

Only a few counts were recorded for this clone. V gene TRBV4-1 combines with J gene TRBJ1-3; D is ambiguous. V dropped 3 bases and J dropped 0 bases, with 9 bases sitting between them. The CDR3 is made up of 15 amino acids. Germline V gene sequence: CDR1 MGHRA, CDR2 YSYEKL. The CDR3 region has the DNA TGCGCCAGCAGCCAGATATACAGCTCTGGAAACACCATATATTTT. Translated: CASSQIYSSGNTIYF.

J is TRBJ2-7 and V is TRBV29-1; possibly TRBD2 for D (6 bases). The CDR3 is 14 amino acids. Looked up from germline, CDR1 is SQVTM and CDR2 is ANQGSEA. V was clipped by 5 bases and J by 3 bases, with 17 bases between them. The CDR3 DNA sequence: TGCAGCGTTAACACCGGGACTTCCTTCTACGAGCAGTACTTC. Translating it yields CSVNTGTSFYEQYF.

The V gene is TRBV7-2, the J gene TRBJ2-3, with TRBD2 matching 13 bases. The CDR3 consists of 15 residues. V gave up 5 bases and J gave up 4 bases; unmatched junction bases: 3. Germline V CDR1 and CDR2: SGHTA, FQGNSA. CDR3 nucleotides: TGTGCCAGCAGCCGGACTAGCGGGGGATCAGATACGCAGTATTTT. Amino acids: CASSRTSGGSDTQYF.

There are a few counts of this clone. The V and J genes are TRBV5-1 and TRBJ2-5; D is ambiguous. With 0 bases removed from V and 5 bases from J, the gap between germline ends came to 8 bases. The germline V gene has CDR1 SGHRS and CDR2 YFSETQ. The CDR3 loop spans 13 amino acids. This CDR3 is CASSLATTETQYF. CDR3 bases: TGCGCCAGCAGCTTGGCGACAACCGAGACCCAGTACTTC. Full variable domain (remainder filled in from reference TRBV5-1 and TRBJ2-5): KAGVTQTPRYLIKTRGQQVTLSCSPISGHRSVSWYQQTPGQGLQFLFEYFSETQRNKGNFPGRFSGRQFSNSRSEMNVSTLELGDSALYLCASSLATTETQYFGPGTRLLVL.

The J gene is TRBJ1-6, the V gene TRBV9; no clear D. CDR1 and CDR2 from the germline V gene are SGDLS and YYNGEE. V was cut by 0 bases and J by 11 bases, with 12 bases left in between. This CDR3 comprises 14 residues. The CDR3 bases are TGTGCCAGCAGCGTAGAAAGTTCGGGGACACCCCTCCACTTT. Its protein is CASSVESSGTPLHF.

V and J are TRBV9 and TRBJ2-5; a weak D match, TRBD1 (6 bases). Germline V gives CDR1 SGDLS, CDR2 YYNGEE. Trimming removed 1 base from V and 5 bases from J, with 9 bases in between. The CDR3 runs to 13 residues. CDR3 sequence (DNA): TGTGCCAGCAGCGTACAGGGGACGGAGACCCAGTACTTC. Its translation is CASSVQGTETQYF.

This chain uses TRBV4-2 with TRBJ2-3; 7 nucleotides line up with TRBD1. The germline V gene encodes CDR1 LGHNA and CDR2 YNFKEQ. This CDR3 is built from 17 residues. The V and J ends lost 3 bases and 3 bases, in that order; junction bases with no gene match: 12. Here the CDR3 DNA reads TGTGCCAGCAGCCACACGAACAGGGGACCGGGAACAGATACGCAGTATTTT. Translating gives CASSHTNRGPGTDTQYF.

The rearrangement joins TRBV6-6 to TRBJ2-3; 12 bases line up with TRBD2. The CDR3 runs to 15 residues. J gave up 2 bases and V 6 bases, and 3 bases lay outside the gene matches. Germline loops: CDR1 MNHNY, CDR2 SVGAGI (reference sequence). CDR3 coding DNA: TGTGCCAGCAGCCGACTAGCGGGAGTCACAGATACGCAGTATTTT. It is translated as CASSRLAGVTDTQYF.

The chain has TRBV18 and TRBJ1-1; tentatively, D is TRBD1 (5 bases). V was clipped by 4 bases and J by 0 bases, with 9 bases between them. The CDR3 is 14 amino acids. The germline CDR1 and CDR2 sequences are KGHSH and LQKENI. Written as DNA, the CDR3 is TGTGCCAGCTCACGGGGGGAAGTGAACACTGAAGCTTTCTTT. It codes for CASSRGEVNTEAFF.

This chain uses TRBV9 with TRBJ1-1; D is undetermined. Trimming cost V 0 bases and J 9 bases, with 12 bases left between them. Germline CDR1 reads SGDLS; CDR2 reads YYNGEE. The length of the CDR3 is 13 residues. CDR3 DNA sequence: TGTGCCAGCAGCGTAGCCCTAGAGACTCAAGCTTTCTTT. Protein sequence: CASSVALETQAFF.

This chain joins TRBV5-4 and TRBJ1-1; D unclear. The V and J ends lost 0 bases and 1 base respectively, with 7 bases between them. Germline V gene lookup returns CDR1 SGHNT and CDR2 YYREEE (reference sequence). The CDR3 length is 14 residues. The CDR3 sequence: CASSLVQQNTEAFF. CDR3 sequence (DNA): TGTGCCAGCAGCTTGGTACAGCAGAACACTGAAGCTTTCTTT.

This sequence joins TRBV18 and TRBJ1-2; 7 bases are a match to TRBD1. This CDR3 is 15 amino acids long. Germline CDR1 reads KGHSH; CDR2 reads LQKENI. J gave up 2 bases and V 5 bases, and 8 bases lay outside the gene matches. CDR3 DNA sequence: TGTGCCAGCTCATACCTCGAGGGACAGAACTATGGCTACACCTTC. Its translation is CASSYLEGQNYGYTF.

This chain links TRBV28 with TRBJ1-6; tentative D call: TRBD1 (5 bases). CDR1 and CDR2 from the germline V gene are MDHEN and SYDVKM. This CDR3 is 14 amino acids long. The ends were cut back, 6 bases at V and 13 bases at J, with 19 bases in the middle. The CDR3 DNA is TGTGCCAGCAGCTGGGAGGCAGCCCAGGGTCCCCTCCACTTT. Translation: CASSWEAAQGPLHF.

The chain has TRBV5-1 and TRBJ2-7; TRBD2 agrees at 10 bases. V was clipped by 4 bases and J by 1 base; unmatched bases: 8. In germline, CDR1 is SGHRS, CDR2 YFSETQ. The CDR3 is made up of 16 amino acids. This CDR3 is CASSAGPLAGSYEQYF. In DNA, the CDR3 is TGCGCCAGCAGCGCGGGACCACTAGCGGGGTCCTACGAGCAGTACTTC.

The chain combines TRBV25-1 with TRBJ2-3, with D maybe TRBD2 (6 bases). This CDR3 has 16 amino acids. Germline assignment: CDR1 MGHDK and CDR2 SYGVNS. Deletions cut 8 bases from V and 1 base from J, with 19 bases between. CDR3 sequence (DNA): TGTGCCAGCCGATGTCATAGGGGCGGGGGCACAGATACGCAGTATTTT. Translation: CASRCHRGGGTDTQYF.

Written as DNA, the CDR3 is TGTGCCAGCAGCTTAGGAGCGGGAGGCCTCTACGAGCAGTACTTC. This translates into CASSLGAGGLYEQYF. The genes are TRBV13 and TRBJ2-5; 9 bases are shared with TRBD2. The J call may be in error: the DNA end matches TRBJ2-7 better. The CDR3 has 15 residues. The germline CDR1 and CDR2 sequences are PRHDT and FYEKMQ (reference sequence).

The chain uses TRBV30 and TRBJ1-3, with D possibly TRBD1 on 5 matching bases. This CDR3 has 14 residues. Trimming took off 6 bases at V and 3 bases at J, with 15 bases between the two ends. CDR1 is GTSNPN and CDR2 is SVGIG in the germline V gene (reference sequence). The CDR3 nucleotides are TGTGCCTGCTCCATGACAGTAGTTGGAAACACCATATATTTT. This codes for CACSMTVVGNTIYF.

The V gene is TRBV21-1, the J gene TRBJ1-4; TRBD1 is the table's D call and was not checked against the DNA. TRBV21-1 is classified as a pseudogene. The CDR3 sequence is 17 residues long. DNA of the CDR3: TGTGCCAGCAGCAAAAGGGGGACACATGCAACTAATGAAAAACTGTTTTTT. This encodes CASSKRGTHATNEKLFF.

The chain employs TRBV7-6 and TRBJ1-2, with 7 nucleotides matching TRBD1. There are 16 residues in the CDR3. Losses at the gene ends were 0 bases for V and 4 bases for J; bases not matched to a gene: 8. Germline CDR1 SGHVS, CDR2 FNYEAQ. This CDR3 is CASSLAPTGTGYGYTF. CDR3 nucleotides: TGTGCCAGCAGCTTAGCTCCGACAGGGACGGGCTATGGCTACACCTTC.

This clone has a single count. The chain carries TRBV5-1 and TRBJ2-3, with 10 bases fitting TRBD2. The CDR3 sequence is 14 residues long. V lost 5 bases to trimming and J lost 6 bases; unmatched junction nucleotides: 6. The germline CDR1 and CDR2 sequences are SGHRS and YFSETQ. CDR3 coding DNA: TGCGCCAGCAGAATAGCGGGAGGAGGGGATACGCAGTATTTT. Translation gives CASRIAGGGDTQYF.

The gene calls are TRBV7-2 and TRBJ2-1; TRBD2 matches 8 bases. The CDR3 sequence is 15 residues long. Losses at the gene ends were 1 base for V and 6 bases for J; bases not matched to a gene: 5. Germline CDR1 is SGHTA and CDR2 is FQGNSA. The DNA of the CDR3 is TGTGCCAGCAGCTTAGTAGCGGGAAAAGTCAATGAGCAGTTCTTC. It specifies CASSLVAGKVNEQFF.

This chain connects TRBV7-2 to TRBJ1-1; tentatively, D is TRBD1 (5 bases). Between the trimmed V and J ends, which lost 1 base and 3 bases, there was a span of 18 bases. Looked up from germline, CDR1 is SGHTA and CDR2 is FQGNSA. The CDR3 runs to 17 residues. The chain's CDR3 is CASSLVSGRRGDTEAFF. In DNA form, the CDR3 reads TGTGCCAGCAGCTTAGTTTCAGGGAGGAGAGGGGACACTGAAGCTTTCTTT.

The rearrangement uses TRBV21-1 and TRBJ1-1; the table assigns TRBD1, which was not confirmed against the DNA. TRBV21-1 is a listed pseudogene. The CDR3 is 18 amino acids. DNA for the CDR3: TGTGCCAGCAGCATCCCCCAAGGACAGGGCTGGGTGAACACTGAAGCTTTCTTT. This sequence encodes CASSIPQGQGWVNTEAFF.

The chain uses TRBV5-1 and TRBJ1-5; TRBD1 matches at 8 bases. V trimming: 2 bases; J trimming: 0 bases; junction bases outside the gene matches: 4. The CDR3 contains 16 residues. Germline V CDR1 and CDR2: SGHRS, YFSETQ. The CDR3 bases are TGCGCCAGCAGCTTAGGGACAGGAGATAGCAATCAGCCCCAGCATTTT. Residues: CASSLGTGDSNQPQHF.

The chain combines TRBV30 with TRBJ2-6; no clear D gene. V was clipped by 2 bases and J by 0 bases, with 14 bases between them. The CDR3 is 17 residues long. CDR1 GTSNPN and CDR2 SVGIG come from the germline V gene (reference sequence). The CDR3 loop is CAWSPRRSSSGANVLTF. In DNA form, the CDR3 reads TGTGCCTGGAGTCCGAGACGGAGTTCCTCTGGGGCCAACGTCCTGACTTTC.

The chain recombines TRBV6-4 with TRBJ2-3; TRBD1 matches 10 bases. The CDR3 is 14 amino acids. V lost 6 bases, J lost 5 bases, and 5 bases stayed unmatched. Germline V gives CDR1 MRHNA, CDR2 SNTAGT. CDR3 DNA: TGTGCCAGCAGCGAGGGACAGGGGAAAGATACGCAGTATTTT. This translates into CASSEGQGKDTQYF.

This chain uses TRBV2 with TRBJ2-4, with TRBD1 identical over 8 bases. This CDR3 spans 15 amino acids. J lost 6 bases, V lost 7 bases, and 11 bases had no gene match. CDR1 and CDR2 (germline): SNHLY, FYNNEI. The CDR3 nucleotides read TGTGCCAGCAACCCGGACAGGGCGGTGGGAAACATTCAGTACTTC. Amino acids: CASNPDRAVGNIQYF.

This clone was counted between two and nine times. The rearrangement links TRBV7-9 to TRBJ2-1, with a weak D call TRBD2 (6 bases). The CDR3 runs 15 residues. The germline gives CDR1 SEHNR, CDR2 FQNEAQ (reference sequence). The V gene lost 6 bases and the J gene lost 0 bases, with 12 bases spanning the gap. For the CDR3, the DNA is TGTGCCAGCAGAACGGCGGGAAGCTCCTACAATGAGCAGTTCTTC. Protein: CASRTAGSSYNEQFF.

The chain uses TRBV19 and TRBJ1-5; D is unresolved. V lost 3 bases and J lost 7, with 16 bases in between. CDR3 length equals 15 residues. The germline CDR1 and CDR2 sequences are LNHDA and SQIVND (reference sequence). CDR3 loop: CASSIWVRPSQPQHF. The CDR3 bases are TGTGCCAGTAGTATTTGGGTGAGACCTAGCCAGCCCCAGCATTTT. Full variable domain (missing parts from reference TRBV19 and TRBJ1-5): DGGITQSPKYLFRKEGQNVTLSCEQNLNHDAMYWYRQDPGQGLRLIYYSQIVNDFQKGDIAEGYSVSREKKESFPLTVTSAQKNPTAFYLCASSIWVRPSQPQHFGDGTRLSIL.